The T cell receptor beta chain under discussion was sequenced for a study of T cell responses to AZD1222 COVID-19 vaccine (dated by TCRdb to 2020 to 2023). Concerning the study at large: Because spike-specific TCR depth and breadth did not differ between the two schedules, AZD1222 recipients who got a second dose at roughly 4 weeks were pooled with those who got a second dose at roughly 12 weeks. TCR sequencing was performed for about 240 trial participants, of whom 200 to 220 were given two doses of AZD1222 and around 25 were given two doses of MenACWY control vaccine. Trial participants were enrolled by age into 18-55, 56-69 and 70-plus year subgroups, with roughly 160, 29 and 62 TCR-sequenced participants respectively. The paper as a whole reports these results and caveats: After two AZD1222 doses, spike-specific TCR breadth and depth were significantly higher than at day 0 and than in MenACWY recipients. Conclusions about previously exposed vaccinees were limited because only a handful of AZD1222 recipients were SARS-CoV-2 seropositive at baseline. Most participants were white British and females outnumbered males, and the authors suggested that clonal diversity may have been underestimated. No day 14 peak-response samples were available, so repertoires were characterized only after the peak T cell response. Epitopes outside the regions mutated in the B.1.351 and B.1.1.7 variants were reportedly recognized by nearly half of the unique spike-specific TCRs. CD4 TCRs associated with the vaccine covered the entire spike protein, and the dominant responses were in regions 160-218 and 743-854. In the small 56-69-year group, the increase in depth fell short of significance, most likely because of low power.

The CDR3 regions of human TCRbeta chains were analyzed by immunosequencing. In the source study's methods: TCRs in the repertoires were matched against a reference library of SARS-CoV-2-specific TCRs that had been generated with the MIRA antigen-specificity platform. Breadth was defined as the fraction of unique TCRs that were SARS-CoV-2-associated. Depth was defined as the fraction of total T cells that were SARS-CoV-2-associated. Using the MIRA data, every spike-specific TCR was mapped to the spike region that the TCR reacted to and assigned to either a CD4 or a CD8 class. Log10-transformed breadth and depth values were compared by one-way ANOVA with Sidak's multiple comparisons tests. The clones in this table, taken by TCRdb from immuneACCESS, are in-frame only. Not every clone is retained; where verified, under half of the shortfall comes from an unresolved V gene, and the cause of the rest is unknown. Clonal size and the V and J genes are those of that table, whereas D and trimming came from the DNA. The sample profile shows over 65,000 clones; around 73% of them were found once. In total, the top ten clones hold roughly 21% of the sample.

The time point label corresponds to: baseline before first vaccination. The vaccinee samples were drawn from two UK trials, COV001 and COV002, one of which was a single-blind randomized controlled phase 2/3 trial testing AZD1222 (ChAdOx1 nCoV-19) in healthy adults. Trial participant PBMC samples were collected at day 0 and day 28 after the second dose for TCRbeta chain sequencing. This clone was seen just once. This clone's antigen is unknown. It has no much larger one-base neighbor in the sample; base qualities were not kept. From its cysteine to its phenylalanine, the CDR3 spans 14 amino acids. Only the CDR3 region is kept as DNA, spanning 42 bases read in frame from base 1. From a lookup of the germline V gene, CDR1 and CDR2 are MNHEY and SVGAGI. V is shortened by 6 bases, J by 3 bases, and the region joining them spans 15 bases.

This TCR came from an adult in good health. This specimen consisted of peripheral blood, obtained on day 0 of AZD1222 vaccination. This chain joins TRBV6-5 to TRBJ2-7; the best D guess is TRBD1, with 6 bases matching. The CDR3 has the sequence CASSDNRVFYEQYF. The DNA sequence is as follows: TGTGCCAGCAGCGATAACAGGGTATTCTACGAGCAGTACTTC.